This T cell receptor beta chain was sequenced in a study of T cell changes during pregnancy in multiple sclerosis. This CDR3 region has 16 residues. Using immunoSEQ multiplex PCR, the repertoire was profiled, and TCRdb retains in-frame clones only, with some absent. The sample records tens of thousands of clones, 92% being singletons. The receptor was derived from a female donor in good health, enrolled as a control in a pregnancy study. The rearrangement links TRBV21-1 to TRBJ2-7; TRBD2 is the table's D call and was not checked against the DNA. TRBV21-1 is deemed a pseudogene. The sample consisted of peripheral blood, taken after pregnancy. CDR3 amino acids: CASSNIKTSVFYEQYF. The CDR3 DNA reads TGTGCCAGCAGCAATATAAAGACTAGTGTTTTCTACGAGCAGTACTTC.